A selection of T cell receptor beta chains follows, all from one sample in a study of blood T cell repertoires in COVID-19. The protocol was immunoSEQ multiplex PCR, while the TCRdb copy is restricted to in-frame clones and leaves out a portion. The sample has some 240,000 clones, around 86% seen once. The sequencing sample was made of peripheral blood. These receptor sequences come from a woman in her sixties or seventies with active or convalescent COVID-19. CDR3s include the opening cysteine and the closing phenylalanine or tryptophan. The D gene is left open where the match is weak. The listing skips clone size in some rows; elsewhere it reads once, few, many or a size class.

clone_size,v_call,j_call,d_call,cdr3_aa,cdr3_nt
few,TRBV7-9,TRBJ2-5,TRBD1,CASSLGSGGREETQYF,TGTGCCAGCAGCTTAGGATCAGGGGGCAGGGAAGAGACCCAGTACTTC
-,TRBV4-1,TRBJ1-5,-,CASSQGALSNQPQHF,TGCGCCAGCAGCCAAGGGGCCCTTAGCAATCAGCCCCAGCATTTT
few,TRBV18,TRBJ1-3,-,CASSPPGLGGNTIYF,TGTGCCAGCTCACCCCCGGGATTAGGGGGAAACACCATATATTTT
once,TRBV4-1,TRBJ2-4,TRBD1,CASSQEGQGTIQYF,TGCGCCAGCAGCCAGGAGGGACAGGGCACCATTCAGTACTTC
-,TRBV6-5,TRBJ2-3,TRBD2,CASSYSLRGAIDTQYF,TGTGCCAGCAGTTACTCGCTGCGGGGGGCCATAGATACGCAGTATTTT
-,TRBV19,TRBJ1-2,TRBD1,CASSIGTELYGYTF,TGTGCCAGTAGTATCGGGACAGAACTCTATGGCTACACCTTC
-,TRBV7-9,TRBJ2-3,-,CASSLSSVPTDTQYF,TGTGCCAGCAGCTTAAGCTCGGTGCCCACAGATACGCAGTATTTT
-,TRBV7-2,TRBJ2-5,-,CASSRGGGQETQYF,TGTGCCAGCTCACGAGGGGGGGGGCAAGAGACCCAGTACTTC
-,TRBV4-1,TRBJ2-7,TRBD1,CASSQGQGPTYEQYF,TGCGCCAGCAGCCAAGGACAGGGACCCACCTACGAGCAGTACTTC
-,TRBV5-6,TRBJ1-6,TRBD1,CASSLTGQGAYSPLHF,TGTGCCAGCAGCCTGACCGGACAGGGGGCATATTCACCCCTCCACTTT
-,TRBV27,TRBJ2-6,-,CASSLNWQSGANVLTF,TGTGCCAGCAGTCTCAATTGGCAGTCTGGGGCCAACGTCCTGACTTTC
-,TRBV4-3,TRBJ1-1,-,CASSRASGRGAVAFF,TGCGCCAGCAGCCGCGCCTCAGGGAGGGGCGCAGTAGCTTTCTTT
-,TRBV4-1,TRBJ1-4,TRBD1,CASSQPDRGVSGEKLFF,TGCGCCAGCAGCCAGCCGGACAGGGGGGTTTCGGGTGAAAAACTGTTTTTT
-,TRBV4-1,TRBJ2-1,TRBD2,CASSQEWGAPGLGSSYNEQFF,TGCGCCAGCAGCCAAGAATGGGGGGCTCCGGGACTAGGTAGCTCCTACAATGAGCAGTTCTTC
-,TRBV15,TRBJ2-2,TRBD1,CATSRSRQGAQTGELFF,TGTGCCACCAGCAGATCTAGGCAGGGGGCCCAAACCGGGGAGCTGTTTTTT
-,TRBV25-1,TRBJ1-2,-,CASSEPVYRSGYTF,TGTGCCAGCAGTGAGCCCGTCTACAGGTCCGGCTACACCTTC
-,TRBV7-9,TRBJ1-4,-,CASSLAAGNNEKLFF,TGTGCCAGCAGCTTAGCGGCAGGAAATAATGAAAAACTGTTTTTT
once,TRBV5-4,TRBJ2-3,TRBD2,CASSFGRGEGDTQYF,TGTGCCAGCAGCTTCGGCCGGGGGGAGGGAGATACGCAGTATTTT
-,TRBV7-9,TRBJ2-3,-,CASRQTGIRGTSTDTQYF,TGTGCCAGCAGACAGACAGGTATTCGCGGAACTAGCACAGATACGCAGTATTTT
-,TRBV6-5,TRBJ1-2,TRBD1,CASSYSRDRGPYTF,TGTGCCAGCAGTTACTCCCGGGACAGGGGGCCTTACACCTTC
-,TRBV18,TRBJ1-3,TRBD1,CASSPQGAPGNTIYF,TGTGCCAGCTCACCACAGGGGGCGCCTGGAAACACCATATATTTT
-,TRBV27,TRBJ2-1,-,CASSSQGSYNEQFF,TGTGCCAGCAGTTCCCAGGGGTCCTACAATGAGCAGTTCTTC
-,TRBV6-6,TRBJ1-2,TRBD1,CASSYGQGNYGYTF,TGTGCCAGCAGTTACGGACAGGGAAACTATGGCTACACCTTC
-,TRBV5-1,TRBJ2-5,TRBD1,CASRKDRGQGYQETQYF,TGCGCCAGCAGGAAAGACAGGGGACAGGGGTACCAAGAGACCCAGTACTTC
-,TRBV18,TRBJ2-7,-,CASSLYATTSYEQYF,TGTGCCAGCTCCCTATATGCGACTACCTCCTACGAGCAGTACTTC
-,TRBV6-6,TRBJ1-6,-,CASKEVYNSPLHF,TGTGCCAGCAAGGAGGTTTATAATTCACCCCTCCACTTT
few,TRBV6-2/TRBV6-3,TRBJ1-5,-,CASSPHREEWFSNQPQHF,TGTGCCAGCAGCCCCCACAGGGAAGAATGGTTTAGCAATCAGCCCCAGCATTTT
many,TRBV28,TRBJ2-1,TRBD1,CASTEGQGASYNEQFF,TGTGCCAGCACCGAGGGACAGGGGGCGTCCTACAATGAGCAGTTCTTC
-,TRBV19,TRBJ1-2,TRBD1,CASSIRTGKSANYGYTF,TGTGCCAGTAGTATCAGGACAGGGAAATCAGCTAACTATGGCTACACCTTC
once,TRBV29-1,TRBJ2-1,-,CSLERIEDNEQFF,TGCAGCCTTGAGCGTATAGAGGACAATGAGCAGTTCTTC
-,TRBV4-1,TRBJ2-7,TRBD2,CASSQGSGGYLWAYEQYF,TGCGCCAGCAGCCAAGGTTCCGGGGGGTATCTTTGGGCCTACGAGCAGTACTTC
-,TRBV6-1,TRBJ2-7,TRBD1,CASSEPDRVGYF,TGTGCCAGCAGTGAGCCTGACAGGGTTGGATACTTC
-,TRBV29-1,TRBJ2-3,-,CSGANRGESTDTQYF,TGCAGCGGGGCGAATCGCGGGGAAAGCACAGATACGCAGTATTTT
-,TRBV27,TRBJ1-6,TRBD1,CASSRWDSNNSPLHF,TGTGCCAGCAGTCGGTGGGACAGTAATAATTCACCCCTCCACTTT
-,TRBV27,TRBJ1-2,TRBD1,CASWGRGRTGYGYTF,TGTGCCAGCTGGGGGAGGGGTCGGACAGGGTACGGCTACACCTTC
once,TRBV13,TRBJ2-3,TRBD2,CASSLAGGGPDTQYF,TGTGCCAGCAGCTTAGCCGGGGGGGGGCCAGATACGCAGTATTTT
-,TRBV5-8,TRBJ2-7,-,CASSFGGLYEQYF,TGTGCCAGCAGCTTTGGCGGGCTCTACGAGCAGTACTTC
once,TRBV3-1/TRBV3-2,TRBJ2-3,-,CASSRLSPSTDTQYF,TGTGCCAGCAGCCGACTATCCCCTAGCACAGATACGCAGTATTTT
-,TRBV6-6,TRBJ2-5,-,CASSEHREETQYF,TGTGCCAGCAGTGAGCACAGGGAAGAGACCCAGTACTTC
-,TRBV6-1,TRBJ2-1,TRBD2,CASSEVAGVQFF,TGTGCCAGCAGTGAAGTTGCGGGGGTGCAGTTCTTC
-,TRBV11-1,TRBJ1-4,-,CASSFGGTATNEKLFF,TGTGCCAGCAGCTTCGGGGGGACGGCAACTAATGAAAAACTGTTTTTT
-,TRBV7-3,TRBJ2-1,TRBD2,CASSPLAGRNEQFF,TGTGCCAGCAGCCCACTAGCGGGCCGCAATGAGCAGTTCTTC
-,TRBV7-7,TRBJ2-1,TRBD2,CASSLVAGGRYNEQFF,TGTGCCAGCAGCTTAGTAGCGGGGGGGCGCTACAATGAGCAGTTCTTC
-,TRBV2,TRBJ2-1,-,CASMGRDSSYNEQFF,TGTGCCAGCATGGGTCGGGATAGCTCCTACAATGAGCAGTTCTTC
-,TRBV5-1,TRBJ2-1,-,CASSFAAGLSYNEQFF,TGCGCCAGCAGCTTCGCGGCGGGGCTATCCTACAATGAGCAGTTCTTC
-,TRBV10-3,TRBJ1-5,-,CAISESAPSNQPQHF,TGTGCCATCAGTGAGTCGGCCCCTAGCAATCAGCCCCAGCATTTT
-,TRBV7-6,TRBJ1-3,TRBD1,CASSQTGGAWSGNTIYF,TGTGCCAGCAGCCAGACAGGGGGCGCGTGGTCTGGAAACACCATATATTTT
-,TRBV27,TRBJ2-7,TRBD1,CASRTDRAHEQYF,TGTGCCAGCAGGACGGACAGGGCCCACGAGCAGTACTTC
-,TRBV5-4,TRBJ2-7,-,CASSLGGGYEQYF,TGTGCCAGCAGCTTGGGGGGCGGCTACGAGCAGTACTTC